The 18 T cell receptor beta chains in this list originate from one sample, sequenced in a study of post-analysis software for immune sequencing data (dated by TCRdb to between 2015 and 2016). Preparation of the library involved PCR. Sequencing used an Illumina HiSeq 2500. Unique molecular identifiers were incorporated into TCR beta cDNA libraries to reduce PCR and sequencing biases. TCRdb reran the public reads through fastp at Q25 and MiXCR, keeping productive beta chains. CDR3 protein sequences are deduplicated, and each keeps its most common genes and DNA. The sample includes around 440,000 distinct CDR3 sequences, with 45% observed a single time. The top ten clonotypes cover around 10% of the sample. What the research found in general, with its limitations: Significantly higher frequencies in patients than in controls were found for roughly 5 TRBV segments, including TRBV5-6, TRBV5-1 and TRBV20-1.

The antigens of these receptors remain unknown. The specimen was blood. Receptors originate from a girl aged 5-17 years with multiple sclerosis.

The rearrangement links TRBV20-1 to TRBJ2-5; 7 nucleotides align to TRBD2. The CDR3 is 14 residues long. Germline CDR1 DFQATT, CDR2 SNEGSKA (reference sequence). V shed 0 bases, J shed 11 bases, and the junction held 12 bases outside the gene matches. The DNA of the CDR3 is TGCAGTGCTAGAGATGGGAGGGTCCACCTAGGGCAGTACTTC. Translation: CSARDGRVHLGQYF.

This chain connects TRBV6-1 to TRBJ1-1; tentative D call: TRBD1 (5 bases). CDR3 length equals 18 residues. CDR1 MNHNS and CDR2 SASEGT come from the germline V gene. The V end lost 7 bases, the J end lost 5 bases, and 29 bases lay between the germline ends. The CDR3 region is CASTPGPPGSRIWTEAFF. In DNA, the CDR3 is TGTGCCAGCACCCCGGGCCCCCCAGGGTCCCGAATATGGACTGAAGCTTTCTTT.

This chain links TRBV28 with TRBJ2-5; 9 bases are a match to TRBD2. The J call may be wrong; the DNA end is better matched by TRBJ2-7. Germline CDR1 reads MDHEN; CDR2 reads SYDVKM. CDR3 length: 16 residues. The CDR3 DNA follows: TGTGCCAGCAGCCCCCCCTTTGCTAGCGGGGCATACGAGCAGTACTTC. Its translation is CASSPPFASGAYEQYF.

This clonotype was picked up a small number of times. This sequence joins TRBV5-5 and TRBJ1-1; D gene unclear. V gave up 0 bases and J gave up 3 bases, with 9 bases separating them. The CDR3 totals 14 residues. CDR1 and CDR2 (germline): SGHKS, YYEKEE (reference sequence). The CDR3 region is CASSLDTDYTEAFF. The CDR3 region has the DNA TGTGCCAGCAGCTTGGATACAGACTACACTGAAGCTTTCTTT.

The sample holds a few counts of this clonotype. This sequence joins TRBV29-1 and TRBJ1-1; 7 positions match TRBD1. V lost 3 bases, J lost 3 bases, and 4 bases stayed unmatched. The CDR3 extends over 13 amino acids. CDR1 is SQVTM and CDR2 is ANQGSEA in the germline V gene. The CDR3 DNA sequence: TGCAGCGTTGATGAACAGGGGCACACTGAAGCTTTCTTT. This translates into CSVDEQGHTEAFF.

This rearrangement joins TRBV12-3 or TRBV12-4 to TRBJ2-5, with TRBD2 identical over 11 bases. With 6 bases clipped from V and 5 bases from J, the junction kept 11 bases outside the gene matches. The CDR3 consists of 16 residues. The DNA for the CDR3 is TGTGCCAGCAGCAAGATACTAGCGGGAGTTGGGGAGACCCAGTACTTC. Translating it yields CASSKILAGVGETQYF.

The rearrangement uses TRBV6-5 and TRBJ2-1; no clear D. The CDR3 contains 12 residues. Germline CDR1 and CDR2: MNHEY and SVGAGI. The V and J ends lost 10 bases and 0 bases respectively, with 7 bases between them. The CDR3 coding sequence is TGTGCCACCAGAGGCTCCTACAATGAGCAGTTCTTC. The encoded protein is CATRGSYNEQFF.

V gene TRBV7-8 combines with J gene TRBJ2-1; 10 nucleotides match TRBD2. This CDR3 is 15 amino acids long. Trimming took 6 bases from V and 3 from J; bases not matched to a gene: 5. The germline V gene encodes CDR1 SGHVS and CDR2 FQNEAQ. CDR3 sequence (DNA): TGTGCCAGCAGGGAGATAGCGGGGGGCTACAATGAGCAGTTCTTC. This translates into CASREIAGGYNEQFF. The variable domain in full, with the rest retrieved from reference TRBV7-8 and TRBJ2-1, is GAGVSQSPRYKVAKRGQDVALRCDPISGHVSLFWYQQALGQGPEFLTYFQNEAQLDKSGLPSDRFFAERPEGSVSTLKIQRTQQEDSAVYLCASREIAGGYNEQFFGPGTRLTVL.

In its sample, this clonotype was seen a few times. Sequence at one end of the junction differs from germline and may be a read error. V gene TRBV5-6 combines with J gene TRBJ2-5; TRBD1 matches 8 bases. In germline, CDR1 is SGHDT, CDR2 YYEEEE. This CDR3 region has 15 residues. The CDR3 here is CASSWPDRGQETQYF. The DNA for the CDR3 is TGTGCCAGCAGCTGGCCCGACAGGGGCCAAGAGACTCAGTACTTC.

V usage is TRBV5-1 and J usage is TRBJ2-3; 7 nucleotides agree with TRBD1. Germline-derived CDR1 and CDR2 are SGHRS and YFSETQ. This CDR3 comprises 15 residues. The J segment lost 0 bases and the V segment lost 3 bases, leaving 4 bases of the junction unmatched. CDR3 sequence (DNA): TGCGCCAGCAGCTGGGGACAGAAAAGCACAGATACGCAGTATTTT. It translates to CASSWGQKSTDTQYF.

For the CDR3, the DNA is TGTGCCAGCAGCGTAGGAAATTACAATGAGCAGTTCTTC. This encodes CASSVGNYNEQFF. The chain is built from TRBV9 and TRBJ2-1; D uncertain. The V and J ends lost 0 bases and 4 bases respectively, with 5 bases between them. Germline CDR1 SGDLS, CDR2 YYNGEE. The CDR3 extends over 13 amino acids. Full variable domain (missing parts from reference TRBV9 and TRBJ2-1): DSGVTQTPKHLITATGQRVTLRCSPRSGDLSVYWYQQSLDQGLQFLIQYYNGEERAKGNILERFSAQQFPDLHSELNLSSLELGDSALYFCASSVGNYNEQFFGPGTRLTVL.

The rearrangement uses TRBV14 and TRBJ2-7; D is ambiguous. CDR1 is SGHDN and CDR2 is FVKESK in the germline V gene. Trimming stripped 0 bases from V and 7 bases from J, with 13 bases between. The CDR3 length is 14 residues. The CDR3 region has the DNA TGTGCCAGCAGCCAAGAACGGGCGGCTGGTGAGCAGTACTTC. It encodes CASSQERAAGEQYF.

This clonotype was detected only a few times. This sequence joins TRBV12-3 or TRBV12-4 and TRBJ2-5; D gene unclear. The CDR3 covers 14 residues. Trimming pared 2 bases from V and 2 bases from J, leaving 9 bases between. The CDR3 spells CASSLTLLQETQYF. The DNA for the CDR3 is TGTGCCAGCAGTTTAACACTTCTTCAAGAGACCCAGTACTTC.

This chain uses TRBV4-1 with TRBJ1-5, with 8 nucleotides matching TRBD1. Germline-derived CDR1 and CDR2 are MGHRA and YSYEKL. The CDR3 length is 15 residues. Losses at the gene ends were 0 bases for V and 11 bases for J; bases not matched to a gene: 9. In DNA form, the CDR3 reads TGCGCCAGCAGCCAAGATGCACAGGGGGTCATAACCCAGCATTTT. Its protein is CASSQDAQGVITQHF.

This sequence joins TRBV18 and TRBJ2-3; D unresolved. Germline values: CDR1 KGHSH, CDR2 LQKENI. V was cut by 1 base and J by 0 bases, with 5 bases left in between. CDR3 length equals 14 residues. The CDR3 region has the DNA TGTGCCAGCTCACCACTAGATAGCACAGATACGCAGTATTTT. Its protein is CASSPLDSTDTQYF. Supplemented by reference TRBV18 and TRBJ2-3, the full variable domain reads NAGVMQNPRHLVRRRGQEARLRCSPMKGHSHVYWYRQLPEEGLKFMVYLQKENIIDESGMPKERFSAEFPKEGPSILRIQQVVRGDSAAYFCASSPLDSTDTQYFGPGTRLTVL.

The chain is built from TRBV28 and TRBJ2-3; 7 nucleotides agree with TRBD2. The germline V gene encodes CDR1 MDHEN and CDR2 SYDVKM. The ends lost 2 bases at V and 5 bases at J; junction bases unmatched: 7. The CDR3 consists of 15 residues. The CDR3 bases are TGTGCCAGCAGTTTAGCGGGAGACACCCAAGATACGCAGTATTTT. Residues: CASSLAGDTQDTQYF. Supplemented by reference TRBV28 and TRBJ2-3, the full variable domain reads DVKVTQSSRYLVKRTGEKVFLECVQDMDHENMFWYRQDPGLGLRLIYFSYDVKMKEKGDIPEGYSVSREKKERFSLILESASTNQTSMYLCASSLAGDTQDTQYFGPGTRLTVL.

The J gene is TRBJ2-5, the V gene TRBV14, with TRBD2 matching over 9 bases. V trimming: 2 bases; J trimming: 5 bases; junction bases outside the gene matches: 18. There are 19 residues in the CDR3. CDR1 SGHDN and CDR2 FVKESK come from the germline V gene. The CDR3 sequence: CASSQLTLRRREGRETQYF. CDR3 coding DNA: TGTGCCAGCAGCCAACTAACCCTCCGGAGGCGGGAGGGCCGCGAGACCCAGTACTTC. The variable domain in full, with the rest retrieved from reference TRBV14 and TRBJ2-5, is EAGVTQFPSHSVIEKGQTVTLRCDPISGHDNLYWYRRVMGKEIKFLLHFVKESKQDESGMPNNRFLAERTGGTYSTLKVQPAELEDSGVYFCASSQLTLRRREGRETQYFGPGTRLLVL.

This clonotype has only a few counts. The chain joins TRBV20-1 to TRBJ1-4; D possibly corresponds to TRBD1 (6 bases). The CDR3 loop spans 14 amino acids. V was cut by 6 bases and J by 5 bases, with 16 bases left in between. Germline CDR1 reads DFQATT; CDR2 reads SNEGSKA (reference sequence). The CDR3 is CSAPGHSQNEKLFF. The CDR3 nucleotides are TGCAGTGCGCCGGGACATTCCCAAAATGAAAAACTGTTTTTT.